These T cell receptor beta chains were read from a single sample in a study of blood T cell repertoires in COVID-19. Clones were sequenced by immunoSEQ multiplex PCR, and TCRdb holds only the in-frame ones, with some missing. The sample lists 400,000 to 550,000 clones; roughly 91% were seen once. What was sequenced was peripheral blood. The receptors derive from a woman aged 30 to 39 with acute or convalescent COVID-19. CDR3s include the opening cysteine and the closing phenylalanine or tryptophan. D genes are given only for firm matches. Size values are once, few and many counts, or a class for expanded clones, and some rows have none.

V	size	J	D	DNA	CDR3
TRBV19	-	TRBJ1-1	-	TGTGCCAGTAGTATCACAGGGCGGAAGACTGAAGCTTTCTTT	CASSITGRKTEAFF
TRBV10-2	-	TRBJ2-2	TRBD1	TGCGCCAGCAGTGACCACGACAGGGTAACCGGGGAGCTGTTTTTT	CASSDHDRVTGELFF
TRBV4-2	-	TRBJ2-4	-	TGTGCCAGCAGCCAAAAACCCTCCGGGACTCAACTAGCCAAAAACATTCAGTACTTC	CASSQKPSGTQLAKNIQYF
TRBV7-3	-	TRBJ1-3	-	TGTGCCAGCAGCTTAATTTACCCCAGTGGAAACACCATATATTTT	CASSLIYPSGNTIYF
TRBV9	-	TRBJ1-1	-	TGTGCCAGCAGCCCCAACCCCACCGGCACTGAAGCTTTCTTT	CASSPNPTGTEAFF
TRBV7-6	once	TRBJ2-3	TRBD1	TGTGCCAGCAGGCCCCGGGACAGGGAATCGGCAGATACGCAGTATTTT	CASRPRDRESADTQYF
TRBV11-2	-	TRBJ2-5	-	TGTGCCAGCAGCCCAAACACCGGGACAAACGGTGAGACCCGGTACTTC	CASSPNTGTNGETRYF
TRBV6-5	-	TRBJ2-1	TRBD2	TGTGCCAGCGGTAGCGGGGGATTCTACAATGAGCAGTTCTTC	CASGSGGFYNEQFF
TRBV4-1	-	TRBJ2-1	TRBD2	TGCGCCAGCAGCCCTCCGACGAGCGGGGGGACCGATAAGGAATTCTTC	CASSPPTSGGTDKEFF
TRBV3-1/TRBV3-2	-	TRBJ2-2	-	TGTGCCAGCAGCCAAGTTAGGGGTCTAACCGGGGAGCTGTTTTTT	CASSQVRGLTGELFF
TRBV6-1	few	TRBJ1-1	-	TGTGCCAGCAGTGAGGCGGGGGGCGGAACTGAAGCTTTCTTT	CASSEAGGGTEAFF
TRBV19	-	TRBJ1-5	-	TGTGCCAGTAGTACCGGACAGTTTTATAGCAATCAGCCCCAGCATTTT	CASSTGQFYSNQPQHF
TRBV18	once	TRBJ2-5	-	TGTGCCAGCTCACCACGGGAGTCCGGTGGTTTGCAGACCCAGTACTTC	CASSPRESGGLQTQYF
TRBV11-3	-	TRBJ1-1	TRBD1	TGTGCCAGCAGCTTAGGACAGGGGAGCACTGAAGCTTTCTTT	CASSLGQGSTEAFF
TRBV18	-	TRBJ2-5	TRBD2	TGTGCCAGCTCACCACCTTCTAGCGGGGGGCCGAATCCGGGGTCCCAGTACTTC	CASSPPSSGGPNPGSQYF
TRBV3-1/TRBV3-2	-	TRBJ2-1	TRBD1	TGTGCCAGCAGACCGGACAGGGGGAGTTCCTACAATGAGCAGTTCTTC	CASRPDRGSSYNEQFF
TRBV27	-	TRBJ2-3	TRBD1	TGTGCCAGCAGTTTACGACCGGGACAGGGCCCAGATACGCAGTATTTT	CASSLRPGQGPDTQYF
TRBV2	-	TRBJ2-2	TRBD2	TGTGCCACCGCGCGTAAGGCTAGCGGGGGGTCCGGGGAGCTGTTTTTT	CATARKASGGSGELFF
TRBV5-1	few	TRBJ1-1	TRBD1	TGCGCCAGCAGCTTGTCTGGGACAGCGAACACTGAAGCTTTCTTT	CASSLSGTANTEAFF
TRBV4-1	-	TRBJ2-7	-	TGCGCCAGCAGCCAAAAGGACACGGATCACTTCGAGCAGTACTTC	CASSQKDTDHFEQYF
TRBV11-1	-	TRBJ2-7	-	TGTGCCAGCAGCCTGGGATGGGGGGCCTACGAGCAGTACTTC	CASSLGWGAYEQYF
TRBV5-1	-	TRBJ2-7	TRBD1	TGCGCCAGCAGCTTACGGACAGGGGGAGACGAGCAGTACTTC	CASSLRTGGDEQYF
TRBV6-5	-	TRBJ1-1	-	TGTGCCAGCAGTCTGAGGGAAGGCACTGAAGCTTTCTTT	CASSLREGTEAFF
TRBV2	-	TRBJ1-2	-	TGTGCCAGCGGCAGGGATGGCTACACCTTC	CASGRDGYTF
TRBV6-5	once	TRBJ2-5	TRBD2	TGTGCCAGCAGTAAAATAGCGGGGCCTCAAGAGACCCAGTACTTC	CASSKIAGPQETQYF
TRBV7-6	-	TRBJ1-3	TRBD1	TGTGCCAGCAGCGCAGACCGGGACAGGAGATTAGGAAACACCATATATTTT	CASSADRDRRLGNTIYF
TRBV9	once	TRBJ2-7	-	TGTGCCAGCAGAAGACCTGGGCTGTCCTACGAGCAGTACTTC	CASRRPGLSYEQYF
TRBV6-5	-	TRBJ2-5	-	TGTGCCAGCAGTCAACAGGAGACCCAGTACTTC	CASSQQETQYF
TRBV18	-	TRBJ2-3	TRBD1	TGTGCCAGCTCACCCGGACAGGGACTCCTCGGGACGCAGTATTTT	CASSPGQGLLGTQYF
TRBV10-3	-	TRBJ2-7	TRBD2	TGTGCCATCAGTGGCGGGGACTACTACGAGCAGTACTTC	CAISGGDYYEQYF
TRBV18	-	TRBJ2-5	-	TGTGCCAGCTCACCCCATCAAGAGACCCAGTACTTC	CASSPHQETQYF